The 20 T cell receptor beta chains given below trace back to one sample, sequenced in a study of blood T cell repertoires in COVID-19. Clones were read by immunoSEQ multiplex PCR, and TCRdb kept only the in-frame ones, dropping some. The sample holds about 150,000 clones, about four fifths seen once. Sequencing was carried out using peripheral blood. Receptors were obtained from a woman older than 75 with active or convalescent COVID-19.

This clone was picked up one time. The CDR3 bases are TGTGCCAGCACGATCGGTTCGGGCTCCTACAATGAGCAGTTCTTC. The encoded protein is CASTIGSGSYNEQFF. The rearrangement uses TRBV7-9 and TRBJ2-1; unclear D gene. Per the germline V gene, CDR1 is SEHNR and CDR2 is FQNEAQ (reference sequence). The CDR3 runs 15 residues. Trimming stripped 7 bases from V and 0 bases from J, with 13 bases between.

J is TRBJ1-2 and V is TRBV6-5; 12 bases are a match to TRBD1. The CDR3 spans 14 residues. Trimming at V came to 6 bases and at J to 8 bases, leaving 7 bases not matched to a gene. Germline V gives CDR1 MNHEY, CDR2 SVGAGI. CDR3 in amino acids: CASRGTGGHRGYTF. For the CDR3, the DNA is TGTGCCAGCAGGGGGACAGGGGGCCACCGGGGCTACACCTTC.

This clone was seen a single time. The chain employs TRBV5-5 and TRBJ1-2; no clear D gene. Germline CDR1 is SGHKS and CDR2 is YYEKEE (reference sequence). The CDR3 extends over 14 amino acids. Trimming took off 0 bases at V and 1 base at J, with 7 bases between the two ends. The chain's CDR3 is CASSLEQYNYGYTF. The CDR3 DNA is TGTGCCAGCAGCTTGGAACAGTATAACTATGGCTACACCTTC.

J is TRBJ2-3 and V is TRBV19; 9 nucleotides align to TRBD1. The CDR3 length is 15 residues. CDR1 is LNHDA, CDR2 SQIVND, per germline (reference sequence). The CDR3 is CAVGQRTGGTDTQYF. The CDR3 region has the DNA TGTGCGGTAGGTCAGAGGACAGGGGGCACAGATACGCAGTATTTT.

The CDR3 coding sequence is TGTGCCAGCAGTTCCTTGACGGACTCCAAAAACATTCAGTACTTC. Amino acids: CASSSLTDSKNIQYF. The V gene is TRBV6-5, the J gene TRBJ2-4; weak D call: TRBD2 (5 bases). The germline V and J ends were trimmed by 4 bases and 2 bases, with 12 bases remaining between them. Germline-derived CDR1 and CDR2 are MNHEY and SVGAGI. CDR3 length: 15 amino acids.

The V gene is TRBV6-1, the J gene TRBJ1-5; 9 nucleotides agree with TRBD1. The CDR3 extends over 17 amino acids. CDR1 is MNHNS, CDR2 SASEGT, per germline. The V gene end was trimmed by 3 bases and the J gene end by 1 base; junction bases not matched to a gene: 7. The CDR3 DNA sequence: TGTGCCAGCAGTGAGGAGGGACAGGGTATGAGCAATCAGCCCCAGCATTTT. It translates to CASSEEGQGMSNQPQHF.

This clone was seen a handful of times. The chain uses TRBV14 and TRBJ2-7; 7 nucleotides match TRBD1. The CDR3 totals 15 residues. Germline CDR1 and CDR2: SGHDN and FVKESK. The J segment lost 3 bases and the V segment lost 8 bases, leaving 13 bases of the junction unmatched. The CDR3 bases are TGTGCCAGCTCGCCTAGGGACAGATTACGCTACGAGCAGTACTTC. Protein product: CASSPRDRLRYEQYF.

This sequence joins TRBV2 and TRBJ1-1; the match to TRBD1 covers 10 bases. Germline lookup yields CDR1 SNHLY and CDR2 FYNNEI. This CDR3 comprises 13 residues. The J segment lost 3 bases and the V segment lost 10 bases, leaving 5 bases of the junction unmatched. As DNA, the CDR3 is TGTGCCACCCGGGACAGGGGTCACACTGAAGCTTTCTTT. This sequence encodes CATRDRGHTEAFF.

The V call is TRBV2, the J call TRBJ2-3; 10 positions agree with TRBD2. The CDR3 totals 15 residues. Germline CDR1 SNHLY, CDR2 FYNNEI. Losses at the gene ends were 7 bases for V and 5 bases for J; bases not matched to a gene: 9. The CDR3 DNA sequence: TGTGCCAGCAAAACTAGCGGGACCGTTGTAGATACGCAGTATTTT. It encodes CASKTSGTVVDTQYF. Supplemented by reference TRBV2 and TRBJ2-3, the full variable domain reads EPEVTQTPSHQVTQMGQEVILRCVPISNHLYFYWYRQILGQKVEFLVSFYNNEISEKSEIFDDQFSVERPDGSNFTLKIRSTKLEDSAMYFCASKTSGTVVDTQYFGPGTRLTVL.

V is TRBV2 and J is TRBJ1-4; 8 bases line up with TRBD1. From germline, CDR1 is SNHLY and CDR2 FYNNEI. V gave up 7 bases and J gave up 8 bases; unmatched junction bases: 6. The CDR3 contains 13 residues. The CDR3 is CASNRQGREKLFF. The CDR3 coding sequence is TGTGCCAGCAATAGACAGGGGCGCGAAAAACTGTTTTTT.

CDR3 DNA sequence: TGTGCCAGCAGCGTAGGGCATCTATCGGGGCCCCAGCATTTT. This codes for CASSVGHLSGPQHF. The chain recombines TRBV9 with TRBJ1-5; no reliable D call. CDR3 length: 14 residues. Trimming shortened V by 0 bases and J by 9 bases, and 13 bases separated the two germline ends. Germline V lookup: CDR1 SGDLS, CDR2 YYNGEE.

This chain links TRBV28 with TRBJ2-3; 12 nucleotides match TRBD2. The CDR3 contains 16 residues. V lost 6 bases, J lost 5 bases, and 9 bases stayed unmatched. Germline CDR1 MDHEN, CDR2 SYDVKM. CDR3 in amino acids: CASSPLAGGSRDTQYF. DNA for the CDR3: TGTGCCAGCAGCCCTCTAGCGGGAGGGTCACGAGATACGCAGTATTTT.

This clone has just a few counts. For the CDR3, the DNA is TGTGCCAGTAGTATAGCCTGGAACAGGGGAGGAAGCGGCTATGGCTACACCTTC. Translation gives CASSIAWNRGGSGYGYTF. The chain links TRBV19 to TRBJ1-2, with TRBD1 identical over 7 bases. The V gene's germline CDR1 is LNHDA and CDR2 SQIVND (reference sequence). This CDR3 spans 18 amino acids. Germline trimming cut 1 base from V and 4 bases from J; bases unmatched to any gene: 15.

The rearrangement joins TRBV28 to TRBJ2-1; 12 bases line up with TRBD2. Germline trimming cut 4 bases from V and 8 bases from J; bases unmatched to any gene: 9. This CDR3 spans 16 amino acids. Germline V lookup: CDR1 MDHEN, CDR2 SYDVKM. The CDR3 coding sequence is TGTGCCAGCAGTTCTCCCCGACTAGCGGGAGTGGATGAGCAGTTCTTC. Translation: CASSSPRLAGVDEQFF.

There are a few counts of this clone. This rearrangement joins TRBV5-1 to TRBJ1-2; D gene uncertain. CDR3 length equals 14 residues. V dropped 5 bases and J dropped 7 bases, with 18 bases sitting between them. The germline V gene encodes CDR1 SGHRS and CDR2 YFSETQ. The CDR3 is CASSSGGFALGYTF. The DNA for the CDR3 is TGCGCCAGCAGTTCAGGAGGTTTCGCCCTTGGCTACACCTTC.

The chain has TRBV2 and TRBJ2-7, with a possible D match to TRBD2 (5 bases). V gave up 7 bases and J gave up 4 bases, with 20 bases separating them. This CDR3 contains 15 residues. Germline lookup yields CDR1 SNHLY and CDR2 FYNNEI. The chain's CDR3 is CASTPETGLGYEQYF. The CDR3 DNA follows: TGTGCCAGCACCCCGGAGACGGGGTTAGGGTACGAGCAGTACTTC.

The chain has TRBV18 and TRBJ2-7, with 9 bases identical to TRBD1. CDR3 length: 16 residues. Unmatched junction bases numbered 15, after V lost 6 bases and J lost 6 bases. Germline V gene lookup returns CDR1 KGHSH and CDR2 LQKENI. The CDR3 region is CASSRNRDRDLSEQYF. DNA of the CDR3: TGTGCCAGCTCCCGGAACCGGGACAGGGATCTTTCCGAGCAGTACTTC.

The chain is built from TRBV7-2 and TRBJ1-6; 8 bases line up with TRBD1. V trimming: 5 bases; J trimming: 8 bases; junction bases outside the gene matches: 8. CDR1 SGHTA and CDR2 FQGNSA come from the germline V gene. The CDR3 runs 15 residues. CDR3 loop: CASSNRGSTDSPLHF. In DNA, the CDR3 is TGTGCCAGCAGCAACAGGGGGTCGACTGATTCACCCCTCCACTTT.

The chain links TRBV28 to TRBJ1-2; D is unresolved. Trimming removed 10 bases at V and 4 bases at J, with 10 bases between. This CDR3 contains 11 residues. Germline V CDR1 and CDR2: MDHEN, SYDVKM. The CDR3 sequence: CATHLSYGYTF. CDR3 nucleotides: TGTGCCACTCACTTGAGCTATGGCTACACCTTC.

This chain's CDR3 is CASSFAGGATQYF. In DNA form, the CDR3 reads TGTGCCAGCAGTTTCGCAGGGGGCGCGACCCAGTACTTC. The V call is TRBV12-3 or TRBV12-4, the J call TRBJ2-5, with 8 nucleotides matching TRBD1. Germline trimming cut 3 bases from V and 7 bases from J; bases unmatched to any gene: 4. The CDR3 sequence is 13 residues long.